This T cell receptor beta chain was sequenced for a study of cytomegalovirus exposure and HLA in healthy donors. Germline loops: CDR1 MNHEY, CDR2 SVGAGI. The CDR3 totals 13 residues. V shed 5 bases and J shed 4 bases, with 8 bases lying between them. Use of 60 Vbeta and 13 Jbeta primers characterized the PCR. Libraries were prepared by immunoSEQ multiplex PCR; TCRdb keeps only in-frame clonotypes and omits some of them. Seen here are around 120,000 clones, approximately 80% observed once, and the top ten hold around 2.5%. This clonotype originated in a boy between 2 and 10 years old in good health and CMV-seronegative. The sequenced sample was PBMCs. The V and J genes are TRBV6-5 and TRBJ2-2; maybe TRBD1 (5 bases). For the CDR3, the DNA is TGTGCCAGCAGTGACAGATTCACCGGGGAGCTGTTTTTT. It is translated as CASSDRFTGELFF.